This entry is about one TCR beta chain. Its antigen is unidentified. Around 2.2 micrograms of genomic DNA came from cryopreserved PBMCs for TCR beta libraries. The data were produced by immunoSEQ multiplex PCR, yet TCRdb's version contains in-frame clones alone and is incomplete. The table shows hundreds of thousands of clones, with roughly 71% occurring only once. These data are taken from a study of cytotoxic CD8 clonotypes in ibrutinib-treated CLL. About the research overall: By median roughly 68 months, approximately twelve had progressed and 14 stayed remitted; responses had been 2 complete and 24 partial. Once treatment had gone on for a median of 12 months, range 6 to 36, response samples were drawn. General study points: The study found clonality rose at ibrutinib response, then fell toward baseline at progression.

The CDR3 runs 14 residues. Germline V gene lookup returns CDR1 GTSNPN and CDR2 SVGIG (reference sequence). Trimming cost V 3 bases and J 7 bases, with 18 bases left between them. This sample comprised PBMCs, obtained after 36 months of ibrutinib treatment. The TCR sequence derives from a human donor with chronic lymphocytic leukemia. The rearrangement links TRBV30 to TRBJ1-1; D is unclear. CDR3 protein: CAWSSNPYIGEAFF. In nucleotides, the CDR3 is TGTGCCTGGAGCAGTAACCCCTACATCGGTGAAGCTTTCTTT. Full variable domain (rest looked up from reference TRBV30 and TRBJ1-1): SQTIHQWPATLVQPVGSPLSLECTVEGTSNPNLYWYRQAAGRGLQLLFYSVGIGQISSEVPQNLSASRPQDRQFILSSKKLLLSDSGFYLCAWSSNPYIGEAFFGQGTRLTVV.